Listed below are T cell receptor beta chains from one sample, sequenced in a study of blood T cells in healthy people across ages. MiXCR, applied by TCRdb to the 5' RACE reads, yields one record per CDR3 protein. The data show about 1,600,000 distinct CDR3 sequences, around 42% seen once. Sequencing used blood. The receptors derive from a woman younger than 35 in good health. Each CDR3 is given with its conserved first and last residue. Fields, in order: clone size, CDR3 length, J gene, D gene, V gene, CDR3 DNA, CDR3 protein. D genes are given only for firm matches. Some rows mark clone size as missing; the rest say once, few, many or name a class of expanded clone.

NA,13,TRBJ2-5,NA,TRBV5-6,TGTGCCGGCAGCTTATGGACATTAGGGGAGCAGTACTTC,CAGSLWTLGEQYF
NA,13,TRBJ2-7,NA,TRBV19,TGTGCCAGTAGTACGAGGACGTATACCGAGCAGTACTTC,CASSTRTYTEQYF
few,11,TRBJ2-7,NA,TRBV29-1,TGCAGCGTCGCCCTTAATGGCGAGCAGTACTTC,CSVALNGEQYF
few,15,TRBJ2-7,NA,TRBV21-1,TGTGCCAGCAGCAAAGAGGGACAGGGGTGCCACGAGCAGTACTTC,CASSKEGQGCHEQYF
NA,12,TRBJ2-7,NA,TRBV30,TGTGCCTGGAGTGTAACCGAATACGAGCAGTACTTC,CAWSVTEYEQYF
few,13,TRBJ2-3,NA,TRBV6-5,TGTGCCATACGGAGTCCAGGCGCAGATACGCAGTATTTT,CAIRSPGADTQYF
NA,14,TRBJ1-1,NA,TRBV25-1,TGTGCCAGCAAGGGGAGGGGCGCGGACACTGAAGCTTTCTTT,CASKGRGADTEAFF
NA,17,TRBJ1-1,TRBD1,TRBV5-1,TGCGCCAGCAGCTTGGTCGGACAGGGGGCAGGAAACACTGAAGCTTTCTTT,CASSLVGQGAGNTEAFF
NA,13,TRBJ2-5,NA,TRBV27,TGTGCCAGCAGCCATCTCCCCCAAGAGACCCAGTACTTC,CASSHLPQETQYF
few,13,TRBJ1-2,TRBD1,TRBV7-2,TGTGCCAGCAGCTCGTCCGGGACAGTTGGCTACACCTTC,CASSSSGTVGYTF
NA,17,TRBJ2-3,TRBD2,TRBV20-1,TGCAGTGCTATGGATTGGACTAGCGGGGGGATCACAGATACGCAGTATTTT,CSAMDWTSGGITDTQYF
NA,16,TRBJ2-5,NA,TRBV25-1,TGTGCCAGAATACTCAGGGGCCTCCATCCCCAAGAGACCCAGTACTTC,CARILRGLHPQETQYF
many,15,TRBJ2-7,NA,TRBV4-2,TGTGCCAGCAGCCAATCAGTGGGCGGAACCTACGAGCAGTACTTC,CASSQSVGGTYEQYF
NA,15,TRBJ2-7,TRBD1,TRBV7-9,TGTGCCAGCAACTCCATGACAGGGGCGACGGACGAGCAGTACTTC,CASNSMTGATDEQYF
few,15,TRBJ2-7,NA,TRBV7-9,TGTGCCAGCAGTCCACCTGAGGGGCGATTCTACGAGCAGTACTTC,CASSPPEGRFYEQYF
NA,18,TRBJ1-5,NA,TRBV4-1,TGCGCCAGCAGCCAAGATGTGTACGGGGCCGGGAGCAATCAGCCCCAGCATTTT,CASSQDVYGAGSNQPQHF
NA,17,TRBJ2-5,TRBD1,TRBV7-9,TGTGCCAGCAGCCAACCGTCCGGGACAGGGAGATTCAATGAGCAGTACTTC,CASSQPSGTGRFNEQYF
few,15,TRBJ2-1,TRBD2,TRBV20-1,TGCAGTGCTAGAGTTATAAGCGGGGCCGGGAATGAGCAGTTCTTC,CSARVISGAGNEQFF
NA,15,TRBJ2-5,TRBD1,TRBV27,TGTGCCAGCAGTTTTGGGACAGGGGGTGGAGAGACCCAGTACTTC,CASSFGTGGGETQYF
few,14,TRBJ2-2,NA,TRBV7-9,TGTGCCAGCAGCTTACGCCGGTGGACCGGGGAGCTGTTTTTT,CASSLRRWTGELFF
NA,16,TRBJ2-5,NA,TRBV4-1,TGCGCCAGCAGCCAAGAAGGAGGCGTGACAGTAGGGACCCAGTACTTC,CASSQEGGVTVGTQYF
NA,13,TRBJ2-5,TRBD2,TRBV20-1,TGCAGTGCTAGCAGCGGGAGCTTAGAGACCCAGTACTTC,CSASSGSLETQYF
NA,17,TRBJ2-1,TRBD2,TRBV4-1,TGCGCCAGCAGCCAAGGGTTCCTAGCGGGTGATGGCGGTGAGCAGTTCTTC,CASSQGFLAGDGGEQFF
NA,12,TRBJ2-5,NA,TRBV12-3/TRBV12-4,TGTGCCAGCAGTTTACTACGGGATGAGCAGTACTTC,CASSLLRDEQYF